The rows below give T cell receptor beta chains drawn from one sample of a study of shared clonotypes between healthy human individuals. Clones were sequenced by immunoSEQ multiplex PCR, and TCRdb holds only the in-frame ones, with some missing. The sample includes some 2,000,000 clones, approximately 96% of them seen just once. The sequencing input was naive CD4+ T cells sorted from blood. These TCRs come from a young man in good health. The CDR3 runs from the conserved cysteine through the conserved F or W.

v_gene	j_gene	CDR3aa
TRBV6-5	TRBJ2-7	CASSYSLAPTYEQYF
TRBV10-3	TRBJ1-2	CAISEPGYGYTF
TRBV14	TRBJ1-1	CASSKSLNTEAFF
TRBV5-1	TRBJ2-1	CASSSGGSANEQFF
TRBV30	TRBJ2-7	CAWSRQGPFYEQYF
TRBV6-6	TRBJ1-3	CASSLSSGNTIYF
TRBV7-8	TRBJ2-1	CASSLRGRYNEQFF
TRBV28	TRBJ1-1	CASQSPFGKGNTEAFF
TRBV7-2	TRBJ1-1	CASSLVRSPAGEAFF
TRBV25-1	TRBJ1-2	CASSPGANYGYTF
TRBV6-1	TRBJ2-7	CASSEIGWGSYEQYF
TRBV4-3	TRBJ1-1	CASSREGGEAFF
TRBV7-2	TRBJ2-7	CASSLRTVLEQYF
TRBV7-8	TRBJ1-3	CASSFDTSSGNTIYF
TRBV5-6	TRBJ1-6	CASSFSSYNSPLHF
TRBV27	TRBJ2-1	CASRRGLAGAGGKQFF
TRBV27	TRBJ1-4	CASSLILNEKLFF
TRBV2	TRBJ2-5	CASSRQETQYF
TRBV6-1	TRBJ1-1	CASSEGGTGWSTEAFF
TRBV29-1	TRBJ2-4	CSASQGGNIQYF
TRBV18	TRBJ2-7	CASSPPRTGTYEQYF
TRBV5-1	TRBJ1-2	CASSLVVGTYGYTF
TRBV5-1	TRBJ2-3	CASKEGITDTQYF
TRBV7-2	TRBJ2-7	CASSPRGLSYYEQYF
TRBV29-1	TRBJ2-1	CSVEWGSGYNEQFF
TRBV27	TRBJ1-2	CASSSQGQESGYTF
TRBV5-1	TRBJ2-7	CASSRTGYSSYEQYF
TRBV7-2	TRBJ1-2	CASSPDRPYCTF
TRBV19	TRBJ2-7	CASSPAGPYEQYF